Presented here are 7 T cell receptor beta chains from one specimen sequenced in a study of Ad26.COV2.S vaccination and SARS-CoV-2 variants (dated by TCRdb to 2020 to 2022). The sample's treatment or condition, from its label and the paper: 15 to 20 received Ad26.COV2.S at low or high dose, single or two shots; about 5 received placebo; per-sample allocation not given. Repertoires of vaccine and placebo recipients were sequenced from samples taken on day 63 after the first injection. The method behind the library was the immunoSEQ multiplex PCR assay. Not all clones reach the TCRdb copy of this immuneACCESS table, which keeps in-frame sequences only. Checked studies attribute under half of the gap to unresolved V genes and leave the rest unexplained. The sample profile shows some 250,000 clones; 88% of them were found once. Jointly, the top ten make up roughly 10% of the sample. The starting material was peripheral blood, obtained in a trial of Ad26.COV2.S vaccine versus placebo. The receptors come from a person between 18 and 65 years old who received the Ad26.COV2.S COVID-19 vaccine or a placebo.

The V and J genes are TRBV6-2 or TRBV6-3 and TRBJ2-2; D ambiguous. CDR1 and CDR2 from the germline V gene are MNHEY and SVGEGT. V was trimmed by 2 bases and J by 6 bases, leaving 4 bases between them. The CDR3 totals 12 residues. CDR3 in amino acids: CASSYGAGELFF. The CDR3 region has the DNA TGTGCCAGCAGTTACGGGGCCGGGGAGCTGTTTTTT.

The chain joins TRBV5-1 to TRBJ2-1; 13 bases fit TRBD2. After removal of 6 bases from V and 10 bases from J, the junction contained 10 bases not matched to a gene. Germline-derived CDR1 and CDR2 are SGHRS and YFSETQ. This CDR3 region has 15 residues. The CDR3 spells CASTYRTSGSPEQFF. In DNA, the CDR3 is TGCGCCAGCACATATCGGACTAGCGGGAGCCCCGAGCAGTTCTTC.

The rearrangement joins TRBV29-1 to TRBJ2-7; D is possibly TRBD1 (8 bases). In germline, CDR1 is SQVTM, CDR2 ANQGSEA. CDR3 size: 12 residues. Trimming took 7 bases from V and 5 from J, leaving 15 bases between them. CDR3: CSASTGGDEQYF. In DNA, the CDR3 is TGCAGCGCGTCCACAGGGGGGGACGAGCAGTACTTC.

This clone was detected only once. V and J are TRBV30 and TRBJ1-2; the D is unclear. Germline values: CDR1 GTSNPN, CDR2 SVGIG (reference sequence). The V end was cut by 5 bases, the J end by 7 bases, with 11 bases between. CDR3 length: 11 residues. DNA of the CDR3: TGTGCCTGGGACGATGGTCCTGGCTACACCTTC. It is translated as CAWDDGPGYTF.

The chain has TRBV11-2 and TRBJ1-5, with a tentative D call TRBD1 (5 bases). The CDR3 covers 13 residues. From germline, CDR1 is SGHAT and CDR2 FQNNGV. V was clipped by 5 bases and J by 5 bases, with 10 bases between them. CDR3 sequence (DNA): TGTGCCAGCAGCCTAGGACATTATCAGCCCCAGCATTTT. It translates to CASSLGHYQPQHF.

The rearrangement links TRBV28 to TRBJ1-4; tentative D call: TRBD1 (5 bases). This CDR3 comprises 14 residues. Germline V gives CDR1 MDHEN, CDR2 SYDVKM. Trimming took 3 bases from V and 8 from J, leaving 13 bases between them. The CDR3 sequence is CASSFKGLREKLFF. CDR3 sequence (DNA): TGTGCCAGCAGTTTTAAGGGGTTACGAGAAAAACTGTTTTTT.

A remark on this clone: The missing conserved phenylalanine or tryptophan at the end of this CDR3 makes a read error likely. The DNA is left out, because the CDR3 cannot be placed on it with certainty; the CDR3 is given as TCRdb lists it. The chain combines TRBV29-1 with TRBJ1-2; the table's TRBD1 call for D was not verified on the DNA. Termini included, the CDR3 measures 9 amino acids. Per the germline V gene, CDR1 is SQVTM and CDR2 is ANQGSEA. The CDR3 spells CSVEEEQAL.